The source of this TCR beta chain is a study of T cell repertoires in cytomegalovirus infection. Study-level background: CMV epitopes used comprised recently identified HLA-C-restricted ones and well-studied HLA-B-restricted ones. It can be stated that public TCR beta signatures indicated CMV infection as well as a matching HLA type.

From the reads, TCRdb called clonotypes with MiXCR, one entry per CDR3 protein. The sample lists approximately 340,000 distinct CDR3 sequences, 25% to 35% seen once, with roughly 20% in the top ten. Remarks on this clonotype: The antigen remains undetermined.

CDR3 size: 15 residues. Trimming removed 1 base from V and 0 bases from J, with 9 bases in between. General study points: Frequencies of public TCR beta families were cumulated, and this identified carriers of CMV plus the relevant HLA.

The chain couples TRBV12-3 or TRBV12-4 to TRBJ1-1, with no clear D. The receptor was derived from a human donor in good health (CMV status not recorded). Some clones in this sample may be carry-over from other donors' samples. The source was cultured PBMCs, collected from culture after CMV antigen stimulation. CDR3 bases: TGTGCCAGCAGTTTAGGGGCCAGACTGAACACTGAAGCTTTCTTT. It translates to CASSLGARLNTEAFF.